This entry features one TCR beta chain sequence. This record belongs to a study of blood T cell repertoires in COVID-19. Data came from immunoSEQ multiplex PCR; TCRdb stores just in-frame clones and leaves some out. The sample contains about 310,000 clones, 87% of which appear only once. Adults between about 18 and 95 years of age took part from approximately 24 US areas. In Cohort 3, a recovered donor had either two negative PCRs, clearance, or symptom resolution. The sample taken for sequencing was PBMCs or T cells enriched from blood (not recorded which). The receptor was derived from a young woman who had recovered from COVID-19.

The CDR3 coding sequence is TGTGCCAGCAGTCCCTGGGGGGGACAGGCCTACGAGCAGTACTTC. Residues: CASSPWGGQAYEQYF. The rearrangement joins TRBV28 to TRBJ2-7; TRBD1 might be the D (8 bases). There are 15 residues in the CDR3. Trimming cost V 5 bases and J 2 bases, with 16 bases left between them. In germline, CDR1 is MDHEN, CDR2 SYDVKM.